Each of the 13 T cell receptor beta chains below was sequenced from the same sample in a study of T cell responses to AZD1222 COVID-19 vaccine. Libraries were prepared by immunoSEQ multiplex PCR; TCRdb keeps only in-frame clonotypes and omits some of them. The repertoire holds approximately 140,000 clones, with about 93% as singletons. The specimen comprised peripheral blood, sampled 28 days after the second AZD1222 dose. The receptors were gathered from an adult who received the AZD1222 COVID-19 vaccine.

This chain uses TRBV10-3 with TRBJ2-7; TRBD2 might be the D (5 bases). Germline assignment: CDR1 ENHRY and CDR2 SYGVKD. The CDR3 runs to 13 residues. V shed 4 bases and J shed 4 bases, with 11 bases lying between them. The CDR3 nucleotides read TGTGCCATCAGTGGAGGGCTTAGGTACGAGCAGTACTTC. This gives the protein CAISGGLRYEQYF.

The V and J genes are TRBV5-1 and TRBJ2-1; weak D call: TRBD2 (5 bases). V was cut by 0 bases and J by 0 bases, with 10 bases left in between. The CDR3 runs to 16 residues. Looked up from germline, CDR1 is SGHRS and CDR2 is YFSETQ. The CDR3 spells CASSLAGDSSYNEQFF. The CDR3 nucleotides read TGCGCCAGCAGCTTGGCCGGGGATAGCTCCTACAATGAGCAGTTCTTC.

The chain couples TRBV20-1 to TRBJ1-5; 7 bases map to TRBD1. CDR3 size: 14 residues. CDR1 is DFQATT and CDR2 is SNEGSKA in the germline V gene (reference sequence). J gave up 4 bases and V 3 bases, and 6 bases lay outside the gene matches. Here the CDR3 DNA reads TGCAGTGCTAGTAAGACAGGGAGAAATCAGCCCCAGCATTTT. This sequence encodes CSASKTGRNQPQHF.

The chain combines TRBV7-2 with TRBJ1-1; TRBD1 is a possible D gene (5 bases). The V end lost 8 bases, the J end lost 4 bases, and 14 bases lay between the germline ends. Germline loops: CDR1 SGHTA, CDR2 FQGNSA. This CDR3 is 13 amino acids long. The DNA of the CDR3 is TGTGCCAGCTCCCTTTGGGGGGGCACTGAAGCTTTCTTT. Its translation: CASSLWGGTEAFF.

This chain uses TRBV28 with TRBJ1-1; TRBD1 matches at 7 bases. The germline V gene has CDR1 MDHEN and CDR2 SYDVKM. CDR3 size: 17 residues. Losses at the gene ends were 6 bases for V and 1 base for J; bases not matched to a gene: 14. The CDR3 DNA sequence: TGTGCCAGCAGATTTCCGGGACAGACACTTGAGAACACTGAAGCTTTCTTT. This sequence encodes CASRFPGQTLENTEAFF.

The chain recombines TRBV18 with TRBJ2-1; 14 nucleotides match TRBD2. The V gene end was trimmed by 3 bases and the J gene end by 8 bases; junction bases not matched to a gene: 6. The CDR3 runs 16 residues. CDR1 and CDR2 from the germline V gene are KGHSH and LQKENI. Written as DNA, the CDR3 is TGTGCCAGCTCACCTCGGACTAGCGGGAGGTATGATGAGCAGTTCTTC. This gives the protein CASSPRTSGRYDEQFF. The full variable domain, its missing parts supplied by reference TRBV18 and TRBJ2-1, is NAGVMQNPRHLVRRRGQEARLRCSPMKGHSHVYWYRQLPEEGLKFMVYLQKENIIDESGMPKERFSAEFPKEGPSILRIQQVVRGDSAAYFCASSPRTSGRYDEQFFGPGTRLTVL.

This rearrangement joins TRBV3-1 (or the pseudogene TRBV3-2) to TRBJ2-5, with D maybe TRBD1 (7 bases). Germline CDR1 reads LGHDT; CDR2 reads YNNKEL (reference sequence). The CDR3 has 17 amino acids. V was trimmed by 3 bases and J by 4 bases, leaving 21 bases between them. The CDR3 region is CASSHKRGRERGETQYF. The CDR3 DNA follows: TGTGCCAGCAGCCATAAAAGGGGGCGGGAACGGGGAGAGACCCAGTACTTC.

This chain joins TRBV7-2 and TRBJ1-2, with a tentative D call TRBD1 (6 bases). V lost 4 bases to trimming and J lost 0 bases, with 18 bases between them. Per the germline V gene, CDR1 is SGHTA and CDR2 is FQGNSA. The CDR3 sequence is 17 residues long. CDR3 in amino acids: CASSSWGGQIANYGYTF. For the CDR3, the DNA is TGTGCCAGCAGCTCCTGGGGCGGACAGATAGCTAACTATGGCTACACCTTC.

The chain is built from TRBV9 and TRBJ2-7; 11 nucleotides line up with TRBD1. Looked up from germline, CDR1 is SGDLS and CDR2 is YYNGEE. V gave up 4 bases and J gave up 3 bases; unmatched junction bases: 12. This CDR3 region has 17 residues. DNA for the CDR3: TGTGCCAGCAGCCTAGGGCCCGGGACAGGGGGGGACTACGAGCAGTACTTC. Translated: CASSLGPGTGGDYEQYF.

The chain employs TRBV11-3 and TRBJ2-1; 7 bases map to TRBD1. Germline V gene sequence: CDR1 SGHNT, CDR2 YENEEA. V was pared by 0 bases and J by 6 bases, with 11 bases of the junction left unmatched. The CDR3 is 17 residues long. The CDR3 is CASSLETLGTVFNEQFF. The CDR3, as DNA: TGTGCCAGCAGCTTAGAGACTTTGGGGACAGTTTTCAATGAGCAGTTCTTC. Full variable domain (missing parts from reference TRBV11-3 and TRBJ2-1): EAGVVQSPRYKIIEKKQPVAFWCNPISGHNTLYWYLQNLGQGPELLIRYENEEAVDDSQLPKDRFSAERLKGVDSTLKIQPAELGDSAVYLCASSLETLGTVFNEQFFGPGTRLTVL.

The V call is TRBV6-6, the J call TRBJ1-1; D remains ambiguous. CDR1 and CDR2 (germline): MNHNY, SVGAGI (reference sequence). The CDR3 has 14 amino acids. The CDR3 DNA follows: TGTGCAACGGAAGGAAATCCCATGAACACTGAAGCTTTCTTT. Its protein is CATEGNPMNTEAFF.

This clone was found a few times. The rearrangement links TRBV30 to TRBJ1-1, with no clear D. CDR3 length equals 13 residues. Germline-derived CDR1 and CDR2 are GTSNPN and SVGIG (reference sequence). With 1 base removed from V and 1 base from J, the gap between germline ends came to 7 bases. The CDR3 region is CAWSAQENTEAFF. CDR3 nucleotide sequence: TGTGCCTGGAGTGCTCAGGAGAACACTGAAGCTTTCTTT.

V usage is TRBV27 and J usage is TRBJ2-3; D is possibly TRBD1 (6 bases). The CDR3 totals 15 residues. The germline gives CDR1 MNHEY, CDR2 SMNVEV (reference sequence). The germline V and J ends were trimmed by 10 bases and 2 bases, with 19 bases remaining between them. CDR3 bases: TGTGCCATACCGGACACCGACAGGTCCACAGATACGCAGTATTTT. This encodes CAIPDTDRSTDTQYF.